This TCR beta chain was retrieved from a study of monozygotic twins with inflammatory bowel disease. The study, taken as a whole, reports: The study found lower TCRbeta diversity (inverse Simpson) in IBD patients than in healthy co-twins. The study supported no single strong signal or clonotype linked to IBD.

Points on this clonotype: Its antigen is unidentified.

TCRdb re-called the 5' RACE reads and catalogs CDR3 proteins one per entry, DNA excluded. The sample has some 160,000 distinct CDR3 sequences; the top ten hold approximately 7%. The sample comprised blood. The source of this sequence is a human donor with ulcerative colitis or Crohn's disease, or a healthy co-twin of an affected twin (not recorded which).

The CDR3 protein is CASSPLDTQYF. V usage is TRBV18 and J usage is TRBJ2-3. The CDR3 contains 11 residues. CDR1 is KGHSH, CDR2 LQKENI, per germline.